One T cell receptor (beta chain) is described in this entry. The entry originates in a study of blood T cells in healthy people across ages. Every sample yielded at least 6.5 million isolated PBMCs. Each sample provided at least 5 micrograms of extracted total RNA. With a J-beta primer mix and a sample-barcoded 5' primer, a second PCR ran roughly 6 to 12 cycles. TCRdb reprocessed the 5' RACE reads with MiXCR, giving one entry per CDR3 protein. In the table there are approximately 1,100,000 distinct CDR3 sequences, roughly 45% of which are singletons. This TCR was recovered from a woman aged 55 to 70 in good health. Material: blood.

The CDR3 DNA is TGCGCCAGCTCCCCCGTGGGACTAAACTACGAGCAGTACTTC. Protein product: CASSPVGLNYEQYF. V and J are TRBV10-2 and TRBJ2-7, with 7 bases fitting TRBD2. The germline CDR1 and CDR2 sequences are WSHSY and SAAADI. The CDR3 length is 14 residues. Unmatched junction bases numbered 10, after V lost 8 bases and J lost 3 bases.